These 32 T cell receptor beta chains came from one sample sequenced in a study of early T cells in non-severe SARS-CoV-2 infection. TCRdb called the 5' RACE reads again in MiXCR, with one record for every CDR3 protein. The table shows about 32,000 distinct CDR3 sequences, with under 4.5% occurring only once. Sequencing was performed on whole blood. These receptors were collected from an adult who was a healthcare worker with PCR-confirmed SARS-CoV-2 infection or an uninfected control (not recorded which).

This clonotype was observed a few times. The chain is built from TRBV21-1 and TRBJ2-2. TRBV21-1 is listed as a pseudogene. This CDR3 contains 14 residues. CDR3 loop: CASSSSGNTGELFF. CDR3 in DNA: TGTGCCAGCAGCAGTTCAGGGAACACCGGGGAGCTGTTTTTT.

This clonotype has at least ten counts. The V gene is TRBV12-3 or TRBV12-4, the J gene TRBJ1-4; a possible D gene is TRBD1 (5 bases). CDR3 length: 15 residues. V dropped 6 bases and J dropped 5 bases, with 16 bases sitting between them. The CDR3 spells CASRDSGTGNEKLFF. The CDR3, as DNA: TGTGCCAGCAGGGATTCCGGGACTGGGAATGAAAAACTGTTTTTT.

This clonotype was detected ten times or more. This chain links TRBV7-9 with TRBJ2-7; either TRBD1 or TRBD2 may supply D (5 bases each). Looked up from germline, CDR1 is SEHNR and CDR2 is FQNEAQ (reference sequence). V gave up 8 bases and J gave up 5 bases, with 16 bases separating them. The length of the CDR3 is 13 residues. CDR3 coding DNA: TGTGCCAGCGGGTCGGGACCAACCCACGAGCAGTACTTC. Its translation is CASGSGPTHEQYF.

This clonotype was recorded at least ten times. The genes are TRBV6-5 and TRBJ2-5; 11 bases fit TRBD1. There are 14 residues in the CDR3. J lost 5 bases, V lost 6 bases, and 5 bases had no gene match. Germline V gene data show CDR1 as MNHEY and CDR2 as SVGAGI. The chain's CDR3 is CASRMDRGRETQYF. The CDR3 DNA follows: TGTGCCAGCAGGATGGACAGGGGGCGGGAGACCCAGTACTTC.

This clonotype was recorded at least ten times. The chain employs TRBV18 and TRBJ2-3, with TRBD2 as a possible D gene (6 bases). With 4 bases removed from V and 0 bases from J, the gap between germline ends came to 17 bases. Germline V gives CDR1 KGHSH, CDR2 LQKENI. The CDR3 has 17 amino acids. Written as DNA, the CDR3 is TGTGCCAGCTCACGAGGGTACCGGGACTCTAGCACAGATACGCAGTATTTT. Translating it yields CASSRGYRDSSTDTQYF.

The V call is TRBV7-3, the J call TRBJ1-3; D is unclear. The length of the CDR3 is 15 residues. V lost 2 bases and J 0 bases, leaving 8 bases between the germline ends. From germline, CDR1 is SGHTA and CDR2 FQGTGA. The CDR3 DNA sequence: TGTGCCAGCAGCTTATCGGGGATCTCTGGAAACACCATATATTTT. Translating gives CASSLSGISGNTIYF.

Ten or more counts support this clonotype. The chain combines TRBV29-1 with TRBJ2-7; TRBD1 aligns across 7 bases. Per germline, CDR1 SQVTM and CDR2 ANQGSEA. The CDR3 has 14 residues. The J segment lost 3 bases and the V segment lost 6 bases, leaving 11 bases of the junction unmatched. CDR3 nucleotides: TGCAGCGTGACCCTGGGACAGCCCGGCTACGAGCAGTACTTC. It translates to CSVTLGQPGYEQYF.

This clonotype was seen many times. V is TRBV7-3 and J is TRBJ2-2; no definite D call. This CDR3 is 20 amino acids long. CDR1 and CDR2 (germline): SGHTA, FQGTGA. V lost 0 bases and J 3 bases, leaving 23 bases between the germline ends. CDR3 in amino acids: CASSLTLDRWIETYTGELFF. The DNA for the CDR3 is TGTGCCAGCAGCTTAACACTGGATCGATGGATAGAGACCTACACCGGGGAGCTGTTTTTT.

The table lists this clonotype with many counts. This rearrangement joins TRBV6-6 to TRBJ1-1; TRBD1 might be the D (6 bases). The germline V gene encodes CDR1 MNHNY and CDR2 SVGAGI (reference sequence). The CDR3 covers 17 residues. V was shortened by 1 base and J by 1 base, with 16 bases between the two germline ends. CDR3 loop: CASSYLRDTYQNTEAFF. The CDR3 bases are TGTGCCAGCAGTTACTTGCGGGACACCTATCAGAACACTGAAGCTTTCTTT.

This chain joins TRBV29-1 and TRBJ2-1, with no clear D. Germline CDR1 and CDR2: SQVTM and ANQGSEA. V lost 6 bases and J 10 bases, leaving 10 bases between the germline ends. The CDR3 has 10 residues. The CDR3: CSVSQAEQFF. The CDR3 nucleotides are TGCAGCGTGTCCCAGGCAGAGCAGTTCTTC.

This clonotype was seen more than once but under ten times. The genes are TRBV5-8 and TRBJ1-2; D gene ambiguous. Per the germline V gene, CDR1 is SGHTS and CDR2 is YDEGEE. Trimming cost V 1 base and J 2 bases, with 12 bases left between them. This CDR3 comprises 15 residues. The CDR3: CASSLNGRGNYGYTF. In nucleotides, the CDR3 is TGTGCCAGCAGCTTGAATGGCAGAGGGAACTATGGCTACACCTTC.

The CDR3 DNA follows: TGCAGCGTTGCTTCGCCGGGGGCCCCGTACGAGCAGTACTTC. Amino acid sequence: CSVASPGAPYEQYF. The gene calls are TRBV29-1 and TRBJ2-7, with D perhaps being TRBD1 or TRBD2 (6 bases each). V was pared by 4 bases and J by 4 bases, with 17 bases between. Germline-derived CDR1 and CDR2 are SQVTM and ANQGSEA. CDR3 length: 14 residues.

At least ten counts were recorded for this clonotype. The chain uses TRBV7-6 and TRBJ2-7; D may be TRBD1 (6 bases). The germline gives CDR1 SGHVS, CDR2 FNYEAQ. The CDR3 is made up of 14 amino acids. V lost 5 bases and J lost 4, with 15 bases in between. The CDR3, as DNA: TGTGCCAGCAGCCTCGACCCTGGGACATACGAGCAGTACTTC. Translation gives CASSLDPGTYEQYF.

This clonotype was detected ten times or more. This chain links TRBV5-1 with TRBJ1-3, with TRBD1 matching over 11 bases. The germline V gene encodes CDR1 SGHRS and CDR2 YFSETQ. The CDR3 sequence is 16 residues long. The V and J ends lost 1 base and 2 bases, in that order; junction bases with no gene match: 2. The CDR3 nucleotides read TGCGCCAGCAGCTTGATGGGACAGGGGGCTGGAAACACCATATATTTT. This translates into CASSLMGQGAGNTIYF.

This clonotype was counted many times. This chain joins TRBV11-3 and TRBJ2-3; a possible D gene is TRBD2 (6 bases). Trimming shortened V by 3 bases and J by 2 bases, and 15 bases separated the two germline ends. This CDR3 has 16 amino acids. CDR1 is SGHNT, CDR2 YENEEA, per germline. CDR3 amino acids: CASSFKSAGITDTQYF. The CDR3 DNA sequence: TGTGCCAGCAGCTTTAAGTCGGCGGGGATCACAGATACGCAGTATTTT.

This clonotype was seen more than once but under ten times. The chain is built from TRBV5-1 and TRBJ2-7, with TRBD2 matching over 8 bases. With 0 bases clipped from V and 1 base from J, the junction kept 9 bases outside the gene matches. The CDR3 loop spans 17 amino acids. CDR1 is SGHRS, CDR2 YFSETQ, per germline. CDR3 residues: CASSLVTDTSGSYEQYF. CDR3 nucleotides: TGCGCCAGCAGCTTGGTCACCGATACTAGCGGTTCCTACGAGCAGTACTTC.

This clonotype appeared a few times. A much larger clone is a single base away; this may be a read error. The CDR3 loop reads CVSSLPVVNEQYF. CDR3 bases: TGTGTCAGCAGTTTACCCGTCGTGAACGAGCAGTACTTC. The rearrangement links TRBV28 to TRBJ2-7; no clear D. Germline CDR1 and CDR2: MDHEN and SYDVKM. The CDR3 runs 13 residues.

This clonotype was recorded at least ten times. This chain links TRBV29-1 with TRBJ2-5, with D maybe TRBD1 (7 bases). This CDR3 is 13 amino acids long. The germline V and J ends were trimmed by 3 bases and 1 base, with 9 bases remaining between them. The germline CDR1 and CDR2 sequences are SQVTM and ANQGSEA. CDR3 residues: CSVEEGAQETQYF. In nucleotides, the CDR3 is TGCAGCGTTGAGGAGGGGGCCCAAGAGACCCAGTACTTC. Filled out from reference TRBV29-1 and TRBJ2-5, the complete variable domain reads SAVISQKPSRDICQRGTSLTIQCQVDSQVTMMFWYRQQPGQSLTLIATANQGSEATYESGFVIDKFPISRPNLTFSTLTVSNMSPEDSSIYLCSVEEGAQETQYFGPGTRLLVL.

This clonotype was seen repeatedly, ten times or more. The chain has TRBV29-1 and TRBJ2-7; D uncertain. V lost 3 bases, J lost 7 bases, and 10 bases lay in between. The V gene's germline CDR1 is SQVTM and CDR2 ANQGSEA. The CDR3 has 11 amino acids. The CDR3 region has the DNA TGCAGCGTTGATTCGGTGCGTGAGCAGTACTTC. It codes for CSVDSVREQYF.

This clonotype was detected many times. The V gene is TRBV19, the J gene TRBJ1-5, with 8 positions matching TRBD1. The CDR3 length is 17 residues. V shed 3 bases and J 3 bases; nucleotides not matched to a gene: 10. From germline, CDR1 is LNHDA and CDR2 SQIVND (reference sequence). CDR3 residues: CASSIPPGTGPNQPQHF. For the CDR3, the DNA is TGTGCCAGTAGTATCCCCCCAGGGACAGGACCCAATCAGCCCCAGCATTTT.

This clonotype has a count of ten or more. The rearrangement joins TRBV6-6 to TRBJ2-7; TRBD1 matches at 10 bases. The CDR3 has 13 residues. V gave up 6 bases and J gave up 6 bases; unmatched junction bases: 5. Germline CDR1 reads MNHNY; CDR2 reads SVGAGI (reference sequence). This chain's CDR3 is CASSWTGGIEQYF. CDR3 sequence (DNA): TGTGCCAGCAGCTGGACAGGGGGTATCGAGCAGTACTTC.

On this clonotype: A single base separates this from a much larger clone, so it may be a read error. V is TRBV10-3 and J is TRBJ2-2, with D perhaps TRBD2 (5 bases). CDR1 and CDR2 (germline): ENHRY, SYGVKD. The CDR3 is 15 amino acids. The DNA for the CDR3 is TGTGCCATCAGTGAGTCTTGGCCGAACACCGGGGAGCTGATTTTT. It translates to CAISESWPNTGELIF.

Many counts were recorded for this clonotype. The chain couples TRBV19 to TRBJ1-4; D remains ambiguous. Trimming shortened V by 4 bases and J by 8 bases, and 11 bases separated the two germline ends. The CDR3 length is 13 residues. Germline V CDR1 and CDR2: LNHDA, SQIVND (reference sequence). CDR3 sequence: CASSTSSREKLFF. The CDR3 coding sequence is TGTGCCAGTAGTACCTCGAGTAGGGAAAAACTGTTTTTT.

This clonotype was seen more than once but under ten times. The J gene is TRBJ1-2, the V gene TRBV6-5; a weak D match, TRBD1 (5 bases). CDR1 is MNHEY and CDR2 is SVGAGI in the germline V gene. V was cut by 0 bases and J by 5 bases, with 13 bases left in between. This CDR3 region has 15 residues. In DNA form, the CDR3 reads TGTGCCAGCAGTTACTCTGTCCAGGGATTATATGGCTACACCTTC. Translating it yields CASSYSVQGLYGYTF.

At least ten counts were recorded for this clonotype. This chain connects TRBV12-3 or TRBV12-4 to TRBJ2-7, with 8 bases that match TRBD2. Losses at the gene ends were 3 bases for V and 0 bases for J; bases not matched to a gene: 4. The CDR3 has 15 residues. The CDR3 region has the DNA TGTGCCAGCAGTTTCGTGACTAGCGACTCCTACGAGCAGTACTTC. Its translation: CASSFVTSDSYEQYF.

The chain has TRBV9 and TRBJ2-5; 9 positions agree with TRBD2. CDR3 length: 13 amino acids. The germline V gene encodes CDR1 SGDLS and CDR2 YYNGEE. J was trimmed by 5 bases and V by 3 bases; bases with no gene match: 2. The CDR3 protein is CASSAGLAETQYF. The DNA of the CDR3 is TGTGCCAGCAGCGCAGGACTAGCGGAGACCCAGTACTTC.

This clonotype came up many times. This sequence joins TRBV19 and TRBJ2-5; TRBD2 matches 7 bases. CDR1 and CDR2 from the germline V gene are LNHDA and SQIVND (reference sequence). This CDR3 has 16 amino acids. J gave up 1 base and V 1 base, and 6 bases lay outside the gene matches. The CDR3 region is CASSIGPPSGQETQYF. CDR3 DNA: TGTGCCAGTAGTATAGGACCACCTAGCGGCCAAGAGACCCAGTACTTC.

This clonotype came up many times. The chain links TRBV6-2 or TRBV6-3 to TRBJ2-7, with 8 bases matching TRBD2. The V segment lost 7 bases and the J segment 2 bases; nucleotides outside the gene matches: 10. Germline V gives CDR1 MNHEY, CDR2 SVGEGT. The CDR3 runs 15 residues. In nucleotides, the CDR3 is TGTGCCAGCAACCATAGATTAGCGGGAACCTACGAGCAGTACTTC. Amino acid sequence: CASNHRLAGTYEQYF.

In its sample, this clonotype was seen many times. This sequence joins TRBV11-2 and TRBJ2-7; 9 nucleotides agree with TRBD1. Unmatched junction bases numbered 5, after V lost 4 bases and J lost 1 base. This CDR3 region has 15 residues. From germline, CDR1 is SGHAT and CDR2 FQNNGV. The CDR3 loop is CASSSGTGLSYEQYF. The CDR3, as DNA: TGTGCCAGCAGCTCCGGGACAGGGTTATCCTACGAGCAGTACTTC. The whole variable domain, remainder taken from reference TRBV11-2 and TRBJ2-7, is EAGVAQSPRYKIIEKRQSVAFWCNPISGHATLYWYQQILGQGPKLLIQFQNNGVVDDSQLPKDRFSAERLKGVDSTLKIQPAKLEDSAVYLCASSSGTGLSYEQYFGPGTRLTVT.

This clonotype was seen many times. The J gene is TRBJ2-1, the V gene TRBV12-5, with D maybe TRBD1 (7 bases). The V gene's germline CDR1 is LGHNT and CDR2 FRNRAP. This CDR3 comprises 15 residues. V was cut by 7 bases and J by 7 bases, with 20 bases left in between. The CDR3 sequence: CASANGGGLWNEQFF. CDR3 DNA sequence: TGTGCTAGTGCCAATGGAGGGGGCTTGTGGAATGAGCAGTTCTTC.

This clonotype was picked up many times. V is TRBV19 and J is TRBJ1-5; D is unresolved. Between the trimmed V and J ends, which lost 5 bases and 0 bases, there was a span of 14 bases. The germline V gene has CDR1 LNHDA and CDR2 SQIVND (reference sequence). This CDR3 has 16 residues. The CDR3 DNA reads TGTGCCAGTAGTCAAATCGGATCTTATAGCAATCAGCCCCAGCATTTT. This sequence encodes CASSQIGSYSNQPQHF.

This clonotype has a handful of counts. The chain links TRBV9 to TRBJ2-1; 10 bases are shared with TRBD1. Unmatched junction bases numbered 5, after V lost 0 bases and J lost 5 bases. Germline V CDR1 and CDR2: SGDLS, YYNGEE. The CDR3 is made up of 16 amino acids. The CDR3 DNA follows: TGTGCCAGCAGCGTAGACCCGGGACAGGGGAACAATGAGCAGTTCTTC. Its translation: CASSVDPGQGNNEQFF.